The 26 T cell receptor beta chains below come from one sample, sequenced in a study of beta chain features in type 1 diabetes. Findings of the study overall: All four CD4+ subsets from Type 1 diabetes patients carried moderately but significantly shorter TCRB CDR3s.

Reverse transcribing all isolated RNA meant expressed TCRB transcripts were sequenced. This table comes from immunoSEQ multiplex PCR, and its TCRdb copy is limited to in-frame clones, with some not included. The sample has over 150,000 clones; approximately 8.1% are singletons. The antigens these receptors bind are not known. The material sequenced was central memory CD4+ T cells from blood. The receptors stem from a man aged 18 to 30 with type 1 diabetes.

CDR3 in DNA: TGTGCCAGCAGTTTAACGGGCAGGGGACAAGAGACCCAGTACTTC. This codes for CASSLTGRGQETQYF. The chain is built from TRBV28 and TRBJ2-5; maybe TRBD1 (6 bases). V was cut by 2 bases and J by 2 bases, with 12 bases left in between. The CDR3 is 15 amino acids. CDR1 is MDHEN and CDR2 is SYDVKM in the germline V gene.

V gene TRBV9 combines with J gene TRBJ2-7; D is possibly TRBD1 (5 bases). The CDR3 spans 14 residues. Germline CDR1 is SGDLS and CDR2 is YYNGEE. Trimming removed 0 bases from V and 0 bases from J, with 7 bases in between. Here the CDR3 reads CASSVGQFSYEQYF. The CDR3 DNA reads TGTGCCAGCAGCGTAGGACAGTTCTCCTACGAGCAGTACTTC.

This clone was seen ten or more times. The chain uses TRBV28 and TRBJ2-1, with 7 bases lining up with TRBD2. Germline loops: CDR1 MDHEN, CDR2 SYDVKM. V was clipped by 8 bases and J by 2 bases; unmatched bases: 6. The CDR3 runs 14 residues. The CDR3 loop reads CASYERGTYNEQFF. DNA of the CDR3: TGTGCCAGCTATGAGCGGGGTACCTACAATGAGCAGTTCTTC.

The rearrangement uses TRBV6-6 and TRBJ1-1; 10 bases line up with TRBD1. This CDR3 comprises 14 residues. Looked up from germline, CDR1 is MNHNY and CDR2 is SVGAGI (reference sequence). After removal of 3 bases from V and 9 bases from J, the junction contained 7 bases not matched to a gene. CDR3 protein: CASSYEDRGWQAFF. The CDR3 bases are TGTGCCAGCAGTTATGAGGACAGGGGGTGGCAAGCTTTCTTT.

This clone has a handful of counts. The chain links TRBV2 to TRBJ1-1; D is perhaps TRBD1 (5 bases). The CDR3 has 13 amino acids. Germline V gene data show CDR1 as SNHLY and CDR2 as FYNNEI. Deletions cut 6 bases from V and 5 bases from J, with 13 bases between. The chain's CDR3 is CASSGPGLTEAFF. CDR3 sequence (DNA): TGTGCCAGCAGCGGGCCAGGGCTTACTGAAGCTTTCTTT.

This rearrangement joins TRBV5-1 to TRBJ1-2; weak D call: TRBD1 (5 bases). The CDR3 is made up of 13 amino acids. Germline lookup yields CDR1 SGHRS and CDR2 YFSETQ. V gave up 3 bases and J gave up 4 bases, with 10 bases separating them. CDR3 bases: TGCGCCAGCAGCTCCTCCGACAGCTATGGCTACACCTTC. This codes for CASSSSDSYGYTF.

V and J are TRBV28 and TRBJ1-2; TRBD1 matches 8 bases. Germline trimming cut 3 bases from V and 3 bases from J; bases unmatched to any gene: 12. The CDR3 consists of 17 residues. CDR1 and CDR2 from the germline V gene are MDHEN and SYDVKM. CDR3 sequence reads: CASSLTGQAFRHYGYTF. The CDR3 DNA is TGTGCCAGCAGTTTGACGGGACAGGCGTTCCGACACTATGGCTACACCTTC.

This clone came up a few times. The chain combines TRBV30 with TRBJ2-3; 12 bases map to TRBD1. Germline CDR1 and CDR2: GTSNPN and SVGIG (reference sequence). V was clipped by 4 bases and J by 12 bases; unmatched bases: 11. This CDR3 is built from 14 residues. In DNA, the CDR3 is TGTGCCTGGACCCTCCGGGACAGGGGGCCTACCCAGTATTTT. Translating gives CAWTLRDRGPTQYF.

This chain connects TRBV19 to TRBJ2-7, with D tentatively TRBD1 (5 bases). The V and J ends lost 5 bases and 2 bases respectively, with 25 bases between them. CDR1 and CDR2 (germline): LNHDA, SQIVND (reference sequence). CDR3 length: 18 amino acids. The CDR3 protein is CASSYLLRVERQTYEQYF. In DNA, the CDR3 is TGTGCCAGTAGTTACCTGCTCAGGGTCGAGCGTCAAACCTACGAGCAGTACTTC.

J is TRBJ2-3 and V is TRBV11-2; 10 bases are shared with TRBD2. Looked up from germline, CDR1 is SGHAT and CDR2 is FQNNGV. V lost 1 base and J lost 3; bases outside the gene matches: 7. This CDR3 has 17 amino acids. CDR3 loop: CASSLGLSGGATDTQYF. CDR3 bases: TGTGCCAGCAGCTTAGGTTTAAGCGGGGGGGCAACAGATACGCAGTATTTT.

This clone was counted a few times. V and J are TRBV6-6 and TRBJ1-1, with TRBD1 matching 7 bases. The CDR3 loop spans 13 amino acids. Germline CDR1 and CDR2: MNHNY and SVGAGI (reference sequence). Trimming at V came to 2 bases and at J to 8 bases, leaving 5 bases not matched to a gene. This CDR3 reads CASSYPSTGEAFF. DNA for the CDR3: TGTGCCAGCAGTTACCCCTCGACAGGGGAAGCTTTCTTT.

In its sample, this clone was seen a few times. The chain has TRBV5-6 and TRBJ2-7; 11 nucleotides agree with TRBD2. CDR3 length: 16 residues. Germline CDR1 and CDR2: SGHDT and YYEEEE. Trimming removed 4 bases from V and 0 bases from J; junction bases left unmatched: 6. The CDR3 spells CASSLRTSGYSYEQYF. Written as DNA, the CDR3 is TGTGCCAGCAGCCTGAGGACTAGCGGGTACTCCTACGAGCAGTACTTC.

This clone occurred a few times. The rearrangement links TRBV15 to TRBJ2-5; TRBD1 agrees at 9 bases. The V gene end was trimmed by 1 base and the J gene end by 9 bases; junction bases not matched to a gene: 6. The CDR3 spans 14 residues. Germline assignment: CDR1 LNHNV and CDR2 YYDKDF (reference sequence). In DNA form, the CDR3 reads TGTGCCACCAGCAGAGCGGGACAGGGAGCGTCCCAGTACTTC. Residues: CATSRAGQGASQYF.

The chain combines TRBV6-5 with TRBJ2-7; the D is unclear. Germline V CDR1 and CDR2: MNHEY, SVGAGI. The CDR3 has 15 residues. V was trimmed by 0 bases and J by 5 bases, leaving 14 bases between them. The CDR3 DNA is TGTGCCAGCAGTTACTCGGCAGGCCATCGGAACGAGCAGTACTTC. Protein product: CASSYSAGHRNEQYF.

This chain joins TRBV10-2 and TRBJ2-7; 7 bases align to TRBD2. The CDR3 runs 14 residues. Germline V gives CDR1 WSHSY, CDR2 SAAADI. The V segment lost 3 bases and the J segment 2 bases; nucleotides outside the gene matches: 4. The CDR3: CASSDRAGTYEQYF. The CDR3 nucleotides read TGCGCCAGCAGTGACCGAGCGGGGACCTACGAGCAGTACTTC.

This clone has only a few counts. The chain has TRBV18 and TRBJ2-3; TRBD2 is a possible D gene (5 bases). With 6 bases removed from V and 4 bases from J, the gap between germline ends came to 14 bases. The CDR3 length is 14 residues. Germline V gene sequence: CDR1 KGHSH, CDR2 LQKENI. The CDR3 DNA sequence: TGTGCCAGCTCCGGGATCCAGGACTCAGATACGCAGTATTTT. It codes for CASSGIQDSDTQYF.

The rearrangement uses TRBV5-1 and TRBJ1-2; 8 positions match TRBD1. CDR3 length equals 15 residues. In germline, CDR1 is SGHRS, CDR2 YFSETQ. The trim removed 4 bases at V and 5 bases at J, leaving 10 bases unmatched. Here the CDR3 DNA reads TGCGCCAGCAGCGATCCAGGGGGCGCGGTATATGGCTACACCTTC. Translation: CASSDPGGAVYGYTF.

This clone was counted a few times. V is TRBV7-9 and J is TRBJ2-1; D is perhaps TRBD2 (6 bases). V was pared by 2 bases and J by 6 bases, with 14 bases between. Germline V CDR1 and CDR2: SEHNR, FQNEAQ (reference sequence). The CDR3 is 15 amino acids. The CDR3 region has the DNA TGTGCCAGCAGCTTACAGGGTAGCGGTTCCAATGAGCAGTTCTTC. Encoded protein: CASSLQGSGSNEQFF.

This clone was detected many times. V gene TRBV15 combines with J gene TRBJ2-3, with D possibly being TRBD2 (7 bases). V was pared by 3 bases and J by 4 bases, with 11 bases between. CDR3 size: 14 residues. Germline V gene data show CDR1 as LNHNV and CDR2 as YYDKDF (reference sequence). This CDR3 is CATSRGGAADTQYF. CDR3 bases: TGTGCCACCAGCAGGGGGGGGGCGGCAGATACGCAGTATTTT.

The table lists this clone with many counts. The V gene is TRBV28, the J gene TRBJ2-5; possibly TRBD2 for D (5 bases). V dropped 4 bases and J dropped 5 bases, with 11 bases sitting between them. Germline values: CDR1 MDHEN, CDR2 SYDVKM. This CDR3 comprises 13 residues. The CDR3 sequence is CASSSSSEETQYF. Here the CDR3 DNA reads TGTGCCAGCAGTTCTAGCTCCGAGGAGACCCAGTACTTC.

V and J are TRBV7-2 and TRBJ1-1; 7 bases map to TRBD1. CDR1 is SGHTA, CDR2 FQGNSA, per germline. After removal of 5 bases from V and 10 bases from J, the junction contained 10 bases not matched to a gene. This CDR3 is 13 amino acids long. The CDR3 reads CASSPGQETRAFF. In nucleotides, the CDR3 is TGTGCCAGCAGCCCCGGACAGGAGACCCGAGCTTTCTTT.

In its sample, this clone was seen a few times. This sequence joins TRBV28 and TRBJ2-2; 9 nucleotides align to TRBD2. Germline V gene sequence: CDR1 MDHEN, CDR2 SYDVKM. The ends lost 6 bases at V and 3 bases at J; junction bases unmatched: 5. The CDR3 is 15 amino acids. CDR3 in DNA: TGTGCCAGCAGCAAGACTAGCGGTTACACCGGGGAGCTGTTTTTT. Its translation is CASSKTSGYTGELFF. Using reference TRBV28 and TRBJ2-2 for the parts outside the CDR3, the full variable domain is DVKVTQSSRYLVKRTGEKVFLECVQDMDHENMFWYRQDPGLGLRLIYFSYDVKMKEKGDIPEGYSVSREKKERFSLILESASTNQTSMYLCASSKTSGYTGELFFGEGSRLTVL.

This clone has more than one count but fewer than ten. This rearrangement joins TRBV9 to TRBJ2-7, with a weak D call TRBD2 (6 bases). Germline loops: CDR1 SGDLS, CDR2 YYNGEE. This CDR3 has 15 residues. The V end was cut by 0 bases, the J end by 2 bases, with 12 bases between. The CDR3, as DNA: TGTGCCAGCAGCGTAGGCGGGACCGCTCCCTACGAGCAGTACTTC. Amino acids: CASSVGGTAPYEQYF.

The sample holds a few counts of this clone. The V gene is TRBV6-6, the J gene TRBJ2-5; no clear D gene. V was trimmed by 2 bases and J by 5 bases, leaving 15 bases between them. The CDR3 is made up of 15 amino acids. Per the germline V gene, CDR1 is MNHNY and CDR2 is SVGAGI (reference sequence). Here the CDR3 reads CASSYPQKAGETQYF. The DNA of the CDR3 is TGTGCCAGCAGTTACCCCCAGAAGGCCGGGGAGACCCAGTACTTC.

This clone was observed many times. The gene calls are TRBV5-4 and TRBJ2-3, with TRBD2 identical over 11 bases. The V gene end was trimmed by 4 bases and the J gene end by 1 base; junction bases not matched to a gene: 5. From germline, CDR1 is SGHNT and CDR2 YYREEE (reference sequence). The CDR3 contains 16 residues. The CDR3 loop reads CASSPIAGGGTDTQYF. CDR3 coding DNA: TGTGCCAGCAGCCCTATAGCGGGGGGGGGCACAGATACGCAGTATTTT.

This clone came up a few times. The V call is TRBV30, the J call TRBJ1-5; D not certain. CDR1 GTSNPN and CDR2 SVGIG come from the germline V gene (reference sequence). V lost 4 bases and J lost 9, with 16 bases in between. CDR3 length: 13 amino acids. CDR3 DNA: TGTGCCTGGAAAGATACGCCGACTGGGCCCCAGCATTTT. Protein product: CAWKDTPTGPQHF.